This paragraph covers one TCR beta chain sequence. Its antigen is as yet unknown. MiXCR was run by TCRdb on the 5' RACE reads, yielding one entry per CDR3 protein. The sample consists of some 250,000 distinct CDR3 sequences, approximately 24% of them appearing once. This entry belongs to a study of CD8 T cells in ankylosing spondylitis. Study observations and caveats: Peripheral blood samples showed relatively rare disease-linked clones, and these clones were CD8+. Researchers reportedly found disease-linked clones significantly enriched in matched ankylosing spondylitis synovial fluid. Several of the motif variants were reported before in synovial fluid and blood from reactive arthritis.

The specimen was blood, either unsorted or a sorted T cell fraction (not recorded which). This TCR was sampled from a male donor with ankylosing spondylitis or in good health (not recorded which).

Written as DNA, the CDR3 is TGTGCCAGCACAGGGGGAACCGGGGAGCTGTTTTTT. Protein product: CASTGGTGELFF. The chain joins TRBV12-3 or TRBV12-4 to TRBJ2-2, with 7 bases that match TRBD1. The CDR3 contains 12 residues. V shed 7 bases and J 5 bases; nucleotides not matched to a gene: 1.